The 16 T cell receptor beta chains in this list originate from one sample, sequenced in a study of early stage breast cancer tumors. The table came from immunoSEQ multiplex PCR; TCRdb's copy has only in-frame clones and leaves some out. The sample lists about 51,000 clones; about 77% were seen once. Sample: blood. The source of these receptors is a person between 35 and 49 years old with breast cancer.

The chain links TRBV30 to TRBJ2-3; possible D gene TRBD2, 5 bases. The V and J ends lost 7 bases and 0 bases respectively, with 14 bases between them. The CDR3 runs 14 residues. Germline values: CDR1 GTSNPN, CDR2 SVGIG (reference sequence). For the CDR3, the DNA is TGTGCCTCCAACCCAGCGGAAAGCACAGATACGCAGTATTTT. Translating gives CASNPAESTDTQYF.

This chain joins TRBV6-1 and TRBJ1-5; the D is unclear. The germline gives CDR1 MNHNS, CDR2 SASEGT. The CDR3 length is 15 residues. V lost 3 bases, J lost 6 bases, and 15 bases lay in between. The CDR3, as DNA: TGTGCCAGCAGTGATTATGCGACGGCTACTCAGCCCCAGCATTTT. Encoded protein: CASSDYATATQPQHF.

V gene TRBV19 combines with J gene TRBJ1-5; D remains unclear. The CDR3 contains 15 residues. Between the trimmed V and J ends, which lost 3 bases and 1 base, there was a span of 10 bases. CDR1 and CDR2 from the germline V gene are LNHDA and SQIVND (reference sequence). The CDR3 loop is CASSMTSGSNQPQHF. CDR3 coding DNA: TGTGCCAGTAGTATGACGTCGGGAAGCAATCAGCCCCAGCATTTT.

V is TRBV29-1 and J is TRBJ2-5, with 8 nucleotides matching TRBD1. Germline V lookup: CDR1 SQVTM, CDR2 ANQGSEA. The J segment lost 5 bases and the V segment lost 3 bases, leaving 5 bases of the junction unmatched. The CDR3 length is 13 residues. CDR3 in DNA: TGCAGCGTTGACGGGAACAGGGGGGAGACCCAGTACTTC. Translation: CSVDGNRGETQYF.

The CDR3 loop is CASSKGTSGPLEQYF. CDR3 DNA sequence: TGTGCCAGCAGCAAAGGGACTAGCGGGCCTCTCGAGCAGTACTTC. The genes are TRBV7-2 and TRBJ2-7; 12 bases are shared with TRBD2. The CDR3 totals 15 residues. CDR1 SGHTA and CDR2 FQGNSA come from the germline V gene. The ends lost 5 bases at V and 6 bases at J; junction bases unmatched: 8.

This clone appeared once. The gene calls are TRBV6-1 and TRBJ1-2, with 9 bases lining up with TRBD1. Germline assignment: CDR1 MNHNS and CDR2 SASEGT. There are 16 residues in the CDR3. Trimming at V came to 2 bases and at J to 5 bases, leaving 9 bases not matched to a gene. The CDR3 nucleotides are TGTGCCAGCAGTGAACGAGGGACAGGGAGGGAGTATGGCTACACCTTC. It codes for CASSERGTGREYGYTF.

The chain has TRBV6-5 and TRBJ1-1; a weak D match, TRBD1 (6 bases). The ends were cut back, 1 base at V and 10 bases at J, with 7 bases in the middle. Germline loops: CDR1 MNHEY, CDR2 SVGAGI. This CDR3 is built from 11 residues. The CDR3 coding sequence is TGTGCCAGCAGTTACTGGGGGGCAGCTTTCTTT. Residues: CASSYWGAAFF.

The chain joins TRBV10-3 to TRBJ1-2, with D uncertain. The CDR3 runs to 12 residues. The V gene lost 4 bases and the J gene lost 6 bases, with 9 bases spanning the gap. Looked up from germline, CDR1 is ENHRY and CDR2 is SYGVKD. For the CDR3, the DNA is TGTGCCATCAGTGGGATTAGTAATGGCTACACCTTC. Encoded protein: CAISGISNGYTF.

The CDR3 region has the DNA TGTGCCAGCAGTGAACAGCTTGGGGAGCAGTACTTC. As protein: CASSEQLGEQYF. The rearrangement uses TRBV25-1 and TRBJ2-7; D ambiguous. This CDR3 is built from 12 residues. Between the trimmed V and J ends, which lost 2 bases and 7 bases, there was a span of 9 bases. The V gene's germline CDR1 is MGHDK and CDR2 SYGVNS.

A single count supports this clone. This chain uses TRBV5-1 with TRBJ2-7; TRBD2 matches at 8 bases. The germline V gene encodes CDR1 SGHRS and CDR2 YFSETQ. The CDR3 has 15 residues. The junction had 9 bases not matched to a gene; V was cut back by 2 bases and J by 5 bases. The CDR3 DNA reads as TGCGCCAGCAGCTTAGGGCCGGGACTAGGGGACGAGCAGTACTTC. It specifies CASSLGPGLGDEQYF.

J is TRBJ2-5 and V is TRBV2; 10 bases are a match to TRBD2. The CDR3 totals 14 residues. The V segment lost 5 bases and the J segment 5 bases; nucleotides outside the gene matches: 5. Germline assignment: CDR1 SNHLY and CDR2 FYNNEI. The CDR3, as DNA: TGTGCCAGCAGTCCTAGCGGGAGCGCTGAGACCCAGTACTTC. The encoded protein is CASSPSGSAETQYF.

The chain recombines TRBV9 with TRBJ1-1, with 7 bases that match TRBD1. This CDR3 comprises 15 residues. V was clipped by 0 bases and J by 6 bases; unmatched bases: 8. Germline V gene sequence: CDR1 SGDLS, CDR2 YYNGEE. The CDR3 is CASSVAGGGRAEAFF. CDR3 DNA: TGTGCCAGCAGCGTAGCAGGGGGGGGTCGAGCTGAAGCTTTCTTT.

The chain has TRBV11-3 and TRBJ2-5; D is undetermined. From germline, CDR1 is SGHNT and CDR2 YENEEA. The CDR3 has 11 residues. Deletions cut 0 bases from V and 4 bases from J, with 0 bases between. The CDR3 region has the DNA TGTGCCAGCAGCTTAGAAGAGACCCAGTACTTC. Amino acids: CASSLEETQYF.

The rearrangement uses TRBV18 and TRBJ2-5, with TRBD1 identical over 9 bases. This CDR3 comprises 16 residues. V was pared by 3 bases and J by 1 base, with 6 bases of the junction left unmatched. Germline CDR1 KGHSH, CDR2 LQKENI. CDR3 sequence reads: CASSPREQGAQETQYF. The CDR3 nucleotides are TGTGCCAGCTCACCGAGAGAACAGGGGGCCCAAGAGACCCAGTACTTC.

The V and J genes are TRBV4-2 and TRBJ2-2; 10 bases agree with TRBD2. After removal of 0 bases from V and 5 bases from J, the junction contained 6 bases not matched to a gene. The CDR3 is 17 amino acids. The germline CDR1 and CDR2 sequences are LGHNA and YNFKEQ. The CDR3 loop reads CASSQEGSGRFTGELFF. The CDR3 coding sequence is TGTGCCAGCAGCCAAGAGGGTAGCGGGAGGTTTACCGGGGAGCTGTTTTTT.

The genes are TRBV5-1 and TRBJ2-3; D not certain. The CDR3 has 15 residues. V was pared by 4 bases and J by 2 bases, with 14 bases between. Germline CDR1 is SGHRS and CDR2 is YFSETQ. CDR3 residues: CASSLDGYSTDTQYF. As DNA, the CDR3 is TGCGCCAGCAGCCTGGACGGCTACTCCACAGATACGCAGTATTTT.